One sample yielded the 27 T cell receptor beta chains listed below, sequenced in a study of OX40 agonist ivuxolimab in advanced cancers. Generated by immunoSEQ multiplex PCR, the TCRdb table keeps only in-frame clones and is missing some. The data hold about 71,000 clones, with 85% to 95% observed a single time. Sequenced here: CD4+ or CD8+ T cells sorted from blood, sampled in a trial of the OX40 agonist ivuxolimab. These receptors were obtained from an adult with an advanced solid tumor such as melanoma, head and neck, liver or kidney cancer.

The V gene is TRBV9, the J gene TRBJ2-3; TRBD2 is a possible D gene (5 bases). Between the trimmed V and J ends, which lost 3 bases and 1 base, there was a span of 18 bases. Germline CDR1 reads SGDLS; CDR2 reads YYNGEE. The CDR3 runs 17 residues. The CDR3 region has the DNA TGTGCCAGCAGCGGCGACTATCTAGTTTTGGGCACAGATACGCAGTATTTT. Translating it yields CASSGDYLVLGTDTQYF.

For this clone: An end of the junction differs from the germline gene, which may be a read error. The V gene is TRBV6-6, the J gene TRBJ1-1, with D perhaps matching TRBD1 (6 bases). This CDR3 is built from 12 residues. The V gene's germline CDR1 is MNHNY and CDR2 SVGAGI (reference sequence). CDR3: CASSYGGPTGPF. As DNA, the CDR3 is TGTGCCAGCAGTTATGGGGGCCCCACAGGCCCATTT.

CDR3 sequence (DNA): TGTGCCAGCAGCGCCCCAGGCCTCTCCTACGAGCAGTACTTC. It is translated as CASSAPGLSYEQYF. The genes are TRBV27 and TRBJ2-7, with D hard to call. Trimming pared 6 bases from V and 0 bases from J, leaving 12 bases between. Germline CDR1 reads MNHEY; CDR2 reads SMNVEV (reference sequence). The CDR3 is 14 amino acids.

The chain carries TRBV7-9 and TRBJ2-2, with D hard to call. Trimming shortened V by 5 bases and J by 3 bases, and 10 bases separated the two germline ends. CDR1 SEHNR and CDR2 FQNEAQ come from the germline V gene (reference sequence). This CDR3 is built from 14 residues. The CDR3 loop reads CASSPPGDTGELFF. The CDR3 DNA reads as TGTGCCAGCAGCCCACCGGGTGACACCGGGGAGCTGTTTTTT. Full variable domain (missing parts from reference TRBV7-9 and TRBJ2-2): DTGVSQNPRHKITKRGQNVTFRCDPISEHNRLYWYRQTLGQGPEFLTYFQNEAQLEKSRLLSDRFSAERPKGSFSTLEIQRTEQGDSAMYLCASSPPGDTGELFFGEGSRLTVL.

The chain carries TRBV10-3 and TRBJ2-1; D is possibly TRBD1 (7 bases). The CDR3 is 16 residues long. Trimming left V 0 bases short and J 5 bases short, with 14 bases between. CDR1 ENHRY and CDR2 SYGVKD come from the germline V gene. CDR3 in amino acids: CAISESGGTVNNEQFF. The CDR3 bases are TGTGCCATCAGTGAGTCAGGCGGGACAGTGAACAATGAGCAGTTCTTC.

The chain couples TRBV6-5 to TRBJ1-2, with 9 positions matching TRBD1. With V trimmed by 4 bases and J by 8 bases, 8 bases remained unmatched. The CDR3 is 14 residues long. Germline V gene lookup returns CDR1 MNHEY and CDR2 SVGAGI. The CDR3 sequence: CASSSIQGAGGYTF. The CDR3 DNA reads TGTGCCAGCAGTTCTATACAGGGGGCTGGGGGCTACACCTTC.

The chain employs TRBV5-4 and TRBJ2-7; D unclear. This CDR3 is 15 amino acids long. Deletions cut 1 base from V and 2 bases from J, with 13 bases between. Per germline, CDR1 SGHNT and CDR2 YYREEE (reference sequence). CDR3 sequence: CASSLILGSAYEQYF. As DNA, the CDR3 is TGTGCCAGCAGCTTGATCCTAGGATCTGCCTACGAGCAGTACTTC.

CDR3 coding DNA: TGTGCCAGCAGTTATCGGGACACTCGATCCTCCTACGAGCAGTACTTC. Its protein product is CASSYRDTRSSYEQYF. The V gene is TRBV6-6, the J gene TRBJ2-7; D possibly corresponds to TRBD1 (6 bases). The CDR3 spans 16 residues. CDR1 MNHNY and CDR2 SVGAGI come from the germline V gene (reference sequence). V gave up 3 bases and J gave up 0 bases, with 15 bases separating them.

The chain links TRBV5-1 to TRBJ2-1; D may be TRBD1 or TRBD2 (6 bases each). CDR1 SGHRS and CDR2 YFSETQ come from the germline V gene. V lost 3 bases to trimming and J lost 7 bases, with 20 bases between them. The CDR3 consists of 16 residues. DNA for the CDR3: TGCGCCAGCAGCTGGGACATCCGGGAGAGTGGGAATGAGCAGTTCTTC. This sequence encodes CASSWDIRESGNEQFF.

The CDR3 DNA reads TGCGCCAGCAGCCAAGCGGCGCAGGAAGACACCGGGGAGCTGTTTTTT. Its protein is CASSQAAQEDTGELFF. The gene calls are TRBV4-3 and TRBJ2-2; D gene ambiguous. CDR3 size: 16 residues. CDR1 is LGHNA and CDR2 is YSLEER in the germline V gene. V was shortened by 1 base and J by 3 bases, with 12 bases between the two germline ends.

The chain uses TRBV9 and TRBJ2-3; the D is unclear. Germline V gene data show CDR1 as SGDLS and CDR2 as YYNGEE. The ends were cut back, 0 bases at V and 4 bases at J, with 12 bases in the middle. There are 15 residues in the CDR3. CDR3 nucleotide sequence: TGTGCCAGCAGCGTAGGAGGTGCAGTTCCAGATACGCAGTATTTT. Translation gives CASSVGGAVPDTQYF. Supplemented by reference TRBV9 and TRBJ2-3, the full variable domain reads DSGVTQTPKHLITATGQRVTLRCSPRSGDLSVYWYQQSLDQGLQFLIQYYNGEERAKGNILERFSAQQFPDLHSELNLSSLELGDSALYFCASSVGGAVPDTQYFGPGTRLTVL.

This clone was picked up one time. The chain carries TRBV28 and TRBJ2-1, with 9 bases fitting TRBD2. CDR1 and CDR2 (germline): MDHEN, SYDVKM. Trimming took 5 bases from V and 0 from J; bases not matched to a gene: 14. The length of the CDR3 is 19 residues. In DNA form, the CDR3 reads TGTGCCAGCAGTCTTGGATTGTGGGCGGGAGGGAACTCCTACAATGAGCAGTTCTTC. As protein: CASSLGLWAGGNSYNEQFF.

The chain has TRBV9 and TRBJ2-1; tentative D call: TRBD2 (5 bases). The V end lost 3 bases, the J end lost 6 bases, and 13 bases lay between the germline ends. The CDR3 contains 14 residues. From germline, CDR1 is SGDLS and CDR2 YYNGEE. The chain's CDR3 is CASSASGIPNEQFF. The CDR3 region has the DNA TGTGCCAGCAGCGCTTCCGGGATTCCCAATGAGCAGTTCTTC.

The chain couples TRBV7-3 to TRBJ1-1; no firm D call. Trimming shortened V by 0 bases and J by 8 bases, and 10 bases separated the two germline ends. This CDR3 region has 13 residues. Per the germline V gene, CDR1 is SGHTA and CDR2 is FQGTGA. The CDR3 reads CASSLTSQAEAFF. The CDR3 DNA reads TGTGCCAGCAGCTTAACCTCCCAGGCAGAAGCTTTCTTT.

The J gene is TRBJ2-1, the V gene TRBV4-1, with D possibly TRBD2 on 5 matching bases. V was cut by 1 base and J by 9 bases, with 10 bases left in between. The V gene's germline CDR1 is MGHRA and CDR2 YSYEKL. CDR3 size: 13 residues. CDR3 DNA sequence: TGCGCCAGCAGCCAAGTTGGAGCGGTTGAGCAGTTCTTC. This codes for CASSQVGAVEQFF.

The chain carries TRBV12-5 and TRBJ2-1, with D possibly matching TRBD1 (6 bases). V gave up 1 base and J gave up 7 bases, with 11 bases separating them. The CDR3 sequence is 14 residues long. In germline, CDR1 is LGHNT, CDR2 FRNRAP. The DNA for the CDR3 is TGTGCTAGTGGTTTGGGCAGGGGTGGGAATGAGCAGTTCTTC. This translates into CASGLGRGGNEQFF. The variable domain in full, with the rest retrieved from reference TRBV12-5 and TRBJ2-1, is DARVTQTPRHKVTEMGQEVTMRCQPILGHNTVFWYRQTMMQGLELLAYFRNRAPLDDSGMPKDRFSAEMPDATLATLKIQPSEPRDSAVYFCASGLGRGGNEQFFGPGTRLTVL.

The chain carries TRBV7-9 and TRBJ2-1; 7 nucleotides line up with TRBD1. Trimming removed 5 bases from V and 2 bases from J; junction bases left unmatched: 9. The CDR3 has 16 residues. In germline, CDR1 is SEHNR, CDR2 FQNEAQ (reference sequence). The CDR3, as DNA: TGTGCCAGCAGCCTGGAGACAGGGCACCCCTACAATGAGCAGTTCTTC. This encodes CASSLETGHPYNEQFF.

The rearrangement uses TRBV7-9 and TRBJ2-5; 8 nucleotides align to TRBD1. The junction had 9 bases not matched to a gene; V was cut back by 5 bases and J by 4 bases. The germline gives CDR1 SEHNR, CDR2 FQNEAQ (reference sequence). The CDR3 has 15 amino acids. CDR3 nucleotides: TGTGCCAGCAGCCGTCACCCCGACAGGGGAGAGACCCAGTACTTC. It specifies CASSRHPDRGETQYF.

The chain uses TRBV5-5 and TRBJ2-1, with D tentatively TRBD2 (6 bases). This CDR3 has 12 amino acids. Germline CDR1 reads SGHKS; CDR2 reads YYEKEE (reference sequence). Between the trimmed V and J ends, which lost 4 bases and 7 bases, there was a span of 9 bases. CDR3 sequence (DNA): TGTGCCAGCAGCATGACTAGGAATGAGCAGTTCTTC. Translation gives CASSMTRNEQFF.

The chain recombines TRBV5-1 with TRBJ2-3; 7 bases fit TRBD1. V shed 3 bases, J shed 0 bases, and the junction held 4 bases outside the gene matches. In germline, CDR1 is SGHRS, CDR2 YFSETQ. The CDR3 runs to 15 residues. CDR3 residues: CASSWGTASTDTQYF. The CDR3 DNA is TGCGCCAGCAGCTGGGGGACAGCTAGCACAGATACGCAGTATTTT.

This chain uses TRBV7-8 with TRBJ1-1; D is ambiguous. V shed 1 base and J shed 0 bases, with 3 bases lying between them. CDR3 length equals 13 residues. The germline V gene has CDR1 SGHVS and CDR2 FQNEAQ. In nucleotides, the CDR3 is TGTGCCAGCAGCTTAGAGATGAACACTGAAGCTTTCTTT. Translating it yields CASSLEMNTEAFF.

The chain recombines TRBV19 with TRBJ1-1; TRBD1 matches 9 bases. The CDR3 totals 14 residues. Trimming at V came to 8 bases and at J to 0 bases, leaving 4 bases not matched to a gene. The germline gives CDR1 LNHDA, CDR2 SQIVND (reference sequence). The CDR3 bases are TGTGCCAGTGGGGGACAGGGTGTGAACACTGAAGCTTTCTTT. The encoded protein is CASGGQGVNTEAFF.

The chain uses TRBV5-1 and TRBJ2-2, with 8 positions matching TRBD1. Trimming cost V 1 base and J 1 base; bases outside gene matches: 6. The germline CDR1 and CDR2 sequences are SGHRS and YFSETQ. The CDR3 is 17 amino acids. CDR3 in amino acids: CASSLYGQGVNTGELFF. CDR3 bases: TGCGCCAGCAGCTTGTACGGACAGGGCGTGAACACCGGGGAGCTGTTTTTT.

The chain couples TRBV9 to TRBJ2-7, with 11 nucleotides matching TRBD2. The germline V gene has CDR1 SGDLS and CDR2 YYNGEE. CDR3 size: 15 residues. V shed 3 bases, J shed 2 bases, and the junction held 4 bases outside the gene matches. CDR3 sequence reads: CASSATSGDTYEQYF. CDR3 DNA sequence: TGTGCCAGCAGCGCGACTAGCGGGGACACCTACGAGCAGTACTTC.

V and J are TRBV7-6 and TRBJ2-5, with 7 bases matching TRBD1. The CDR3 sequence is 15 residues long. Germline CDR1 and CDR2: SGHVS and FNYEAQ. V gave up 6 bases and J gave up 0 bases; unmatched junction bases: 7. As DNA, the CDR3 is TGTGCCAGCAGTCAGGGGGTCAGGGACCAAGAGACCCAGTACTTC. Its translation: CASSQGVRDQETQYF.

The chain uses TRBV4-3 and TRBJ1-1, with D unresolved. This CDR3 comprises 16 residues. Trimming took off 0 bases at V and 0 bases at J, with 11 bases between the two ends. CDR1 and CDR2 (germline): LGHNA, YSLEER. The CDR3 spells CASSQDSTGLNTEAFF. CDR3 sequence (DNA): TGCGCCAGCAGCCAAGACTCGACGGGCTTGAACACTGAAGCTTTCTTT.

The chain carries TRBV2 and TRBJ2-7; D possibly corresponds to TRBD2 (6 bases). Germline CDR1 is SNHLY and CDR2 is FYNNEI. Trimming removed 0 bases from V and 2 bases from J, with 14 bases in between. The length of the CDR3 is 16 residues. The CDR3 is CASSEADPGLPYEQYF. Here the CDR3 DNA reads TGTGCCAGCAGTGAAGCGGATCCGGGACTGCCCTACGAGCAGTACTTC.